This TCR beta chain was sequenced during a study of T cells after yellow fever vaccination. Findings of the study overall: A large majority of primary-vaccination clones showed up again after the booster (roughly 95% CD4, about 90% CD8).

TCRdb used MiXCR to reprocess the 5' RACE reads, holding one entry per CDR3 protein. The sample contains approximately 610,000 distinct CDR3 sequences, about a sixth of which appear only once. Germline CDR1 is SGHDT and CDR2 is YYEEEE. There are 15 residues in the CDR3. V was shortened by 4 bases and J by 6 bases, with 20 bases between the two germline ends. This clonotype appeared a few times. What it binds is not known. V gene TRBV5-6 combines with J gene TRBJ2-7; D tentatively fits TRBD1 or TRBD2 (6 bases each). The TCR comes from a man aged 18 to 35 who received the YFV17D yellow fever vaccine. Sample: PBMCs, taken around 5 days after the first yellow fever vaccination. The CDR3 protein is CASSQMPPGGREQYF. Here the CDR3 DNA reads TGTGCCAGCAGCCAAATGCCCCCCGGGGGCCGCGAGCAGTACTTC.